This T cell receptor beta chain was sequenced during a study of post-analysis software for immune sequencing data. Whole-study results and caveats: Patients carried roughly five TRBV segments more frequently than controls did, and TRBV5-6, TRBV5-1 and TRBV20-1 were among them. Normalized Chao1 diversity in multiple sclerosis patients fell significantly below that of controls.

Concerning this clonotype: Its cognate antigen is unknown.

The V gene lost 11 bases and the J gene lost 3 bases, with 17 bases spanning the gap. Germline lookup yields CDR1 MNHEY and CDR2 SMNVEV (reference sequence). CDR3 length equals 13 residues. The library was made from cDNA and included unique molecular identifiers. T cells numbering about 0.85 to 11 million gave rise to a few hundred thousand cDNA molecules. TCRdb re-analysed the PCR reads in MiXCR, keeping a single row per CDR3 protein. Altogether 400,000 to 500,000 distinct CDR3 sequences are present, 39% being singletons, with the ten largest covering 7.6%. The V gene is TRBV27, the J gene TRBJ2-7; D possibly corresponds to TRBD2 (5 bases). This TCR derives from a girl between 2 and 10 years old with multiple sclerosis. Sample: blood. The chain's CDR3 is CAAGVGRFYEQYF. Here the CDR3 DNA reads TGTGCCGCCGGGGTGGGTCGCTTCTACGAGCAGTACTTC.